This TCR beta chain comes out of a study of blood T cell repertoires in COVID-19. Study at large: Acute-phase and convalescent COVID-19 samples originated in the United States, Italy and Spain.

Trimming at V came to 4 bases and at J to 10 bases, leaving 3 bases not matched to a gene. Germline V gene data show CDR1 as MNHEY and CDR2 as SVGAGI. This CDR3 has 14 amino acids. Seattle-derived patients entered the study during active infection and were followed longitudinally. Original data processing: Scientists estimated how many nucleated cells there were by amplifying reference gene primers. The method was immunoSEQ multiplex PCR; TCRdb's version includes in-frame clones alone and lacks a portion of them. The DNA was the basis for D and trimming; V, J and clone size are from that table. The table shows about 180,000 clones, with 75% to 85% occurring only once.

This rearrangement joins TRBV6-5 to TRBJ2-1; TRBD2 aligns across 14 bases. The material sequenced was peripheral blood. The clonotype comes from a woman aged 55 to 70 with COVID-19, enrolled during active disease. The CDR3 sequence: CASSSGLAGGEQFF. CDR3 nucleotide sequence: TGTGCCAGCAGTTCCGGACTAGCGGGGGGAGAGCAGTTCTTC.